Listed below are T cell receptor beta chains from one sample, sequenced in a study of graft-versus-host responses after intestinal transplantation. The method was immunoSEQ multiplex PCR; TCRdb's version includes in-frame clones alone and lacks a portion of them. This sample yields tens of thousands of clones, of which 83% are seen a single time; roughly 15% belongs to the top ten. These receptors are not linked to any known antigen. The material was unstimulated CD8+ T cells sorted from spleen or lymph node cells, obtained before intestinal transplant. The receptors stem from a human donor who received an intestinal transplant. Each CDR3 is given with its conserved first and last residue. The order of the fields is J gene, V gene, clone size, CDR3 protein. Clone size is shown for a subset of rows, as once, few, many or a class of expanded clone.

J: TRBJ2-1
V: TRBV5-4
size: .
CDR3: CASSGPGLGTVNEQFF

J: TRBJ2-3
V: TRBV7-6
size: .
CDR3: CASSPAGTGYKDTQYF

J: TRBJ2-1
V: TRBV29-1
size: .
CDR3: CSVVWGTGAPYNEQFF

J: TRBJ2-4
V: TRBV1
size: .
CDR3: CTSSQDLWEAGAPHGAKNIQYF

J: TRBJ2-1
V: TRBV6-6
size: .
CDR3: CASSYEGGRGFF

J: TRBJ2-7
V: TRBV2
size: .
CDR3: CASSLELAGDEQYF

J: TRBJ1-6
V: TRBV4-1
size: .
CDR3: CASSQERGTQNSPLHF

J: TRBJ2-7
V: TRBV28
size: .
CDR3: CASSLGSRTSGNYPYEQYF

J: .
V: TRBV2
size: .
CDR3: CASRPHPGGQGQQNPYEQYF

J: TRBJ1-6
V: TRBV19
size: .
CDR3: CASSTTGIDSPLHF

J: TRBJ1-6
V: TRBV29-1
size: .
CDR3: CSGNLGRGKGSPLHF

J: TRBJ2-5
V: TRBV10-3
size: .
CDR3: CAISESETQYF

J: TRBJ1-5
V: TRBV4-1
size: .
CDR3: CASSQLPRGRRSNQPQHF

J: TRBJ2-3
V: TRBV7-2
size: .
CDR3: CASSLEAVTDTQYF

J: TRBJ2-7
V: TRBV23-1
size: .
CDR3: CASSQRAFNYEQYF

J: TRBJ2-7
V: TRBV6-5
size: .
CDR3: CASSFSGRATYEQYF

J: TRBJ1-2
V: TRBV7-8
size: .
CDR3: CASSLDAGWVHGYTF

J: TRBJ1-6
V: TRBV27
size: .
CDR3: CASSPTQVSGASPLHF

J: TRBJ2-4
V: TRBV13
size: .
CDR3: CASSNEGLAGVAKNIQYF

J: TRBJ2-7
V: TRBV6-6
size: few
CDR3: CASSQETGGLDYEQYF

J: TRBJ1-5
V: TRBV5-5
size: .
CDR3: CASSFPDDGQPQHF

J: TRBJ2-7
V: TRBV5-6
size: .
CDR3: CASSLVRGISYEQYF

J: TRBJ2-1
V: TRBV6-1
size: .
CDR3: CASSEEASGGLSSYNEQFF

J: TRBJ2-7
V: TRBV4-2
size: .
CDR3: CASSQGITSGNYEQYF

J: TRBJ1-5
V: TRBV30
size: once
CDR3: CAWSSPGTGVKVNQPQHF

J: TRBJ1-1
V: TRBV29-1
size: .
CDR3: CSVVVLRATLTEGAGGNTEAFF

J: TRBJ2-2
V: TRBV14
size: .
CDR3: CASSQEKGENTGELFF

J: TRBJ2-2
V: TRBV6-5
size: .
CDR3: CASTGGGELFF

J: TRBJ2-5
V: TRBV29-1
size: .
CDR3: CSVEGWVRSSTETQYF

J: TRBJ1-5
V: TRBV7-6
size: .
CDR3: CASSPLGGGDGNQPQHF

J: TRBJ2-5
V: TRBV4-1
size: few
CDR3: CASSQDRGRGETQYF

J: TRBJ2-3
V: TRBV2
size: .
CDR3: CASRGQGADTQYF

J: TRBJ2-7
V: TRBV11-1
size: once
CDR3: CASSLVGGVAYEQYF

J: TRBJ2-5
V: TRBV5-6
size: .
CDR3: CASSTDGGETQYF

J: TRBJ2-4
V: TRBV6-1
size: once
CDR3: CASSDGLAGIAKNIQYF

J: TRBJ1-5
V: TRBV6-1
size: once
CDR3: CASSEAPQYSNQPQHF

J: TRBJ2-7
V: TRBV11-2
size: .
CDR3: CASSLRVRTGWYEQYF

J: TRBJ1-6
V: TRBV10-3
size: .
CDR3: CAIRPDSAGLGSPLHF

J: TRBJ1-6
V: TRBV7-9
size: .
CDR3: CASSPRTGVDSPLHF

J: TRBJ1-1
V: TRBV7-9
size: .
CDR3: CASSLVQRMNTEAFF

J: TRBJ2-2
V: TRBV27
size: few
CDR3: CASANGRGNTGELFF

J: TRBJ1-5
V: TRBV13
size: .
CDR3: CASSLGTSSNQPQHF

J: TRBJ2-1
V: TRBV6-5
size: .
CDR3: CASSYPEQFF

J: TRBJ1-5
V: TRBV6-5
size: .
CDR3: CASSYTPTGGGQPQHF

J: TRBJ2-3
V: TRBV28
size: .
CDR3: CASSFLGSRTDTQYF

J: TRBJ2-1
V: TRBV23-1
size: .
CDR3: CASRLGHRDWNNEQFF

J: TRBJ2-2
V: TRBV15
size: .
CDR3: CATSTREQTNTGELFF

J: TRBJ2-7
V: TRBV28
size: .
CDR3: CASTPSRRGEQYF

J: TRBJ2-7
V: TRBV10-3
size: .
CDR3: CAISDSTGRYEQYF

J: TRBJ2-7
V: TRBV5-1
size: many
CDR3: CASSPPFGPTYEQYF

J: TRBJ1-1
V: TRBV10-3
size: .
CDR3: CAIKGGLRDTEAFF

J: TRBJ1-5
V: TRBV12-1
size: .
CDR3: CASSLRQGIRGNQPQHF

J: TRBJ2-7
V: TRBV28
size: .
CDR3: CASSKGFGRNVYEQYF